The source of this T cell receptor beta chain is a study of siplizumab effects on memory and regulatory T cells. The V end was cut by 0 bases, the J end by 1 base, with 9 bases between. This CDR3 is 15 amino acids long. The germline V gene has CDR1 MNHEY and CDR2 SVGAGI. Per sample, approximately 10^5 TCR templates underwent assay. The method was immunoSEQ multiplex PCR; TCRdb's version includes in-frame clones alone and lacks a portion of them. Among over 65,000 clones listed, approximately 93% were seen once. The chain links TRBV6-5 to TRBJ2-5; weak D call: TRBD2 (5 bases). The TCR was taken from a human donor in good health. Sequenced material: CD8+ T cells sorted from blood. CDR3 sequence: CASSYSNLAQETQYF. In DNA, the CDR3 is TGTGCCAGCAGTTACTCGAACCTAGCCCAAGAGACCCAGTACTTC.